This T cell receptor (beta chain) was recorded in a study of T cell responses to AZD1222 COVID-19 vaccine (dated by TCRdb to about 2021). Broadly, across the study: AZD1222 recipients with second doses at about 4 weeks or about 12 weeks were pooled, because spike-specific TCR depth and breadth did not differ between schedules. Enrollment into the trials was organized by age into subgroups of 18-55, 56-69 and 70-plus years, and those subgroups contained roughly 140, 27 and 60 TCR-sequenced participants, respectively. A total of over 230 trial participants underwent TCR sequencing, of whom some 200 had received two doses of AZD1222 and around 25 had received two doses of the MenACWY control vaccine.

This clone appeared a few times. No cognate antigen has been identified for it. There are no base qualities to consult, and no much larger clone falls within one base. This specimen's time point label, per the study, means: baseline before first vaccination. Vaccinee samples came from UK trials COV001 and COV002, including a single-blind randomized controlled phase 2/3 trial of AZD1222 (ChAdOx1 nCoV-19) in healthy adults. For TCRbeta chain sequencing, PBMC samples were collected from trial participants at day 0 and at day 28 after the second dose. From the germline V gene (reference sequence), CDR1 is LGHDT and CDR2 is YNNKEL. V is clipped by 1 base and J by 8 bases, and the sequence between their germline boundaries is 16 bases long. The CDR3 runs 15 residues from the cysteine to the phenylalanine. Left in the record is the CDR3 DNA by itself, 45 bases read in frame from the first base. Overall results and qualifications from the work: The 56-69-year group was small, and its depth increase did not reach significance, likely because of low power. Because no day 14 peak-response samples were available, repertoires were characterized only after the peak T cell response. The vaccine-associated CD4 TCRs covered the entire spike protein, and the dominant responses fell in regions 160-218 and 743-854. Conclusions about previously exposed vaccinees are limited, since just six AZD1222 recipients were seropositive for SARS-CoV-2 at baseline. Reportedly, close to half of the unique spike-specific TCRs recognized epitopes lying outside the regions that are mutated in the B.1.351 and B.1.1.7 variants. Participants were mostly white British and included more females than males, and it was suggested by the authors that clonal diversity may have been underestimated. Spike-specific TCR breadth and depth rose significantly after two AZD1222 doses compared with day 0 and with MenACWY recipients.

The CDR3 regions of human TCRbeta chains were analyzed by immunosequencing. The paper's data handling went like this. TCRs in the repertoires were compared against a reference library of SARS-CoV-2-specific TCRs that had been generated with the MIRA antigen-specificity platform. Breadth was defined as the fraction of unique TCRs that were SARS-CoV-2-associated, and depth was defined as the fraction of total T cells that were SARS-CoV-2-associated. Each spike-specific TCR was assigned to its reactive spike region and to a CD4 or CD8 class using the MIRA data. Log10-transformed breadth and depth values were compared by one-way ANOVA with Sidak's multiple comparisons tests. The immuneACCESS repertoire file appears here via TCRdb, limited to in-frame rearrangements. These files lack a portion of the clones; in checked studies, under half of the deficit traces to unresolved V genes, and the cause of the others is not known. V, J and clone size are those of that table, while D and trimming were read from the DNA. Across this sample there are about 150,000 clones, with 80% to 95% seen only once. The ten largest make up roughly 2.3% of the sample.

The material was peripheral blood, obtained on day 0 of AZD1222 vaccination. Here the chain combines TRBV3-1 (or the pseudogene TRBV3-2) and TRBJ2-3; TRBD1 is a possible D gene, resting on 5 matching bases. The clonotype comes from an adult in good health. At the DNA level, the sequence is TGTGCCAGCAGCCAAGTAGGGGTCGCCGGCGGTACGCAGTATTTT. This sequence encodes CASSQVGVAGGTQYF.